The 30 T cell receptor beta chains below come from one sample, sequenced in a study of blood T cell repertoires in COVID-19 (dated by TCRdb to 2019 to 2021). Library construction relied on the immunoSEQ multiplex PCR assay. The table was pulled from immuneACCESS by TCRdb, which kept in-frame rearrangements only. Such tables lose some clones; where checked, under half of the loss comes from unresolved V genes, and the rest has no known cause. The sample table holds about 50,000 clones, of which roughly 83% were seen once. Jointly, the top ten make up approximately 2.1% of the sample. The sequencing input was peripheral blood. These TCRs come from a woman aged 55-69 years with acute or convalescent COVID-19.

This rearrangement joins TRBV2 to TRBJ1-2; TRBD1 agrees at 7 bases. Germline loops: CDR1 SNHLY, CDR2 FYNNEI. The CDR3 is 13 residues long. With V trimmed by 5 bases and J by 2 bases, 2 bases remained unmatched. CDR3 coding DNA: TGTGCCAGCAGTCTACAGGGGAACTATGGCTACACCTTC. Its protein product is CASSLQGNYGYTF.

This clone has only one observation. CDR3 DNA sequence: TGTGCCAGCAGTGTCTATGAGCAGTTCTTC. Translated, it gives CASSVYEQFF. The chain combines TRBV2 with TRBJ2-1, with D hard to call. The CDR3 contains 10 residues. Germline CDR1 reads SNHLY; CDR2 reads FYNNEI. Trimming left V 4 bases short and J 8 bases short, with 3 bases between.

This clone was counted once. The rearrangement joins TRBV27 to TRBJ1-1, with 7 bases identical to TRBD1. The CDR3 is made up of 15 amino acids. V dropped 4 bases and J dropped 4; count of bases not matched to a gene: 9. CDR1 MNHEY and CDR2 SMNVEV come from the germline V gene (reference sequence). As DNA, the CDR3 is TGTGCCAGCAGTTCCCTACAGGGGATCGGCACTGAAGCTTTCTTT. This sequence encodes CASSSLQGIGTEAFF.

The CDR3 protein is CASTKLRDSKYF. The CDR3 DNA reads as TGTGCCAGCACCAAACTCCGGGACAGCAAATATTTT. The rearrangement links TRBV7-9 to TRBJ1-3, with TRBD1 matching over 7 bases. V lost 7 bases to trimming and J lost 15 bases; unmatched junction nucleotides: 12. This CDR3 spans 12 amino acids. CDR1 is SEHNR and CDR2 is FQNEAQ in the germline V gene (reference sequence).

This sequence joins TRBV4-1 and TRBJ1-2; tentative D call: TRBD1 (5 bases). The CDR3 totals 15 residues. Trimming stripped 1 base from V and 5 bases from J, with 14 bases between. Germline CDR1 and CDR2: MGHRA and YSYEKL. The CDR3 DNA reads TGCGCCAGCAGCCAAGGTGGGGACTCCCTATATGGCTACACCTTC. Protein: CASSQGGDSLYGYTF.

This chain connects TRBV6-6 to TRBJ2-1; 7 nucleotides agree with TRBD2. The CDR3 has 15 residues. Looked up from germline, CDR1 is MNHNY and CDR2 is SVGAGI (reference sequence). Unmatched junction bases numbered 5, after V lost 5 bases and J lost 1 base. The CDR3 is CASSARTRSYNEQFF. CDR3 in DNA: TGTGCCAGCAGTGCCAGGACTAGATCCTACAATGAGCAGTTCTTC.

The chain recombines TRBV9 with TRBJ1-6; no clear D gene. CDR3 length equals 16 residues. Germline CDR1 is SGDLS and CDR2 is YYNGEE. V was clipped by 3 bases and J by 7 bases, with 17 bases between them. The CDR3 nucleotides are TGTGCCAGCAGCGCCTCTTGGGGAGCGAGAAATTCACCCCTCCACTTT. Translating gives CASSASWGARNSPLHF.

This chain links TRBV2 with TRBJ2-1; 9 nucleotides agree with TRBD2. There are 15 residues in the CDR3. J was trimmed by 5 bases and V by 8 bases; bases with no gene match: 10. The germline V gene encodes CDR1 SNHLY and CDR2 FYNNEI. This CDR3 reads CASAGGSGRNNEQFF. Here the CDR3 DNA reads TGTGCCAGCGCGGGGGGGAGCGGGAGGAACAATGAGCAGTTCTTC.

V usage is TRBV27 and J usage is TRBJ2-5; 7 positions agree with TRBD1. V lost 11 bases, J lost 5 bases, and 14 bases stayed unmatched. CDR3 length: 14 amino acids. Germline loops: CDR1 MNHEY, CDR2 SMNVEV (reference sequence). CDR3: CAAGPGQPWETQYF. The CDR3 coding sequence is TGTGCCGCCGGTCCGGGACAGCCTTGGGAGACCCAGTACTTC.

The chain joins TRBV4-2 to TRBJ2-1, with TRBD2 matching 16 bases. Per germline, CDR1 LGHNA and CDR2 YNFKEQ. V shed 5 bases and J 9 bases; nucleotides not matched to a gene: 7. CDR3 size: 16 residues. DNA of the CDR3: TGTGCCAGCAGCTCGGGGACTAGCGGGAGGGCCACTGAGCAGTTCTTC. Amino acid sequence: CASSSGTSGRATEQFF.

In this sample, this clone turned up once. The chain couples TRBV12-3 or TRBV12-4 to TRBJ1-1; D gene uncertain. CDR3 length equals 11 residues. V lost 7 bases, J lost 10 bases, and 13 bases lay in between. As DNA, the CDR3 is TGTGCCAGCATGAGGGCTCGGCTAGCTTTCTTT. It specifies CASMRARLAFF.

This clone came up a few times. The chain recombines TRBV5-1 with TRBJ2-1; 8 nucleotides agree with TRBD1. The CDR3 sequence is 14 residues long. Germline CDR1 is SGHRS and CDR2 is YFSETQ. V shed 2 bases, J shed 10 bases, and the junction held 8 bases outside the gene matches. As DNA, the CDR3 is TGCGCCAGCAGCTTTCAGGGGGCTTTCGCCGAGCAGTTCTTC. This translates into CASSFQGAFAEQFF.

The CDR3 sequence: CSVELVDYGYTF. In nucleotides, the CDR3 is TGCAGCGTTGAATTAGTTGACTATGGCTACACCTTC. The V and J genes are TRBV29-1 and TRBJ1-2; D not certain. Germline V gene sequence: CDR1 SQVTM, CDR2 ANQGSEA. This CDR3 is 12 amino acids long. The ends were cut back, 2 bases at V and 3 bases at J, with 7 bases in the middle. Full variable domain (outside the CDR3, taken from reference TRBV29-1 and TRBJ1-2): SAVISQKPSRDICQRGTSLTIQCQVDSQVTMMFWYRQQPGQSLTLIATANQGSEATYESGFVIDKFPISRPNLTFSTLTVSNMSPEDSSIYLCSVELVDYGYTFGSGTRLTVV.

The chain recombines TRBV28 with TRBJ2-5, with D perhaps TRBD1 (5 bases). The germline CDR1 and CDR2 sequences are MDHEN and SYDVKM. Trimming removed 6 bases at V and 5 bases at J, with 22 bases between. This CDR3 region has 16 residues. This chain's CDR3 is CASRRPHGQGDETQYF. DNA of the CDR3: TGTGCCAGCAGACGACCCCATGGGCAGGGCGACGAGACCCAGTACTTC.

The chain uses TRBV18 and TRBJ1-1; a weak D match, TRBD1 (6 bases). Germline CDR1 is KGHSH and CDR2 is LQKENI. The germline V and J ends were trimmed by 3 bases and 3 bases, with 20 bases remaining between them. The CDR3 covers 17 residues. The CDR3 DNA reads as TGTGCCAGCTCACCGCTTTCGCGGGGGGGCTCCTACACTGAAGCTTTCTTT. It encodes CASSPLSRGGSYTEAFF.

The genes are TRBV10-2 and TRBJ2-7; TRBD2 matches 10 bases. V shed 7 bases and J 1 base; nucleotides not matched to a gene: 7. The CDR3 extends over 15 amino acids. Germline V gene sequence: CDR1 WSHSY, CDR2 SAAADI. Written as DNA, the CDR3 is TGCGCCAGCATTCGGACTAGCGGATCATCCTACGAGCAGTACTTC. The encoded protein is CASIRTSGSSYEQYF.

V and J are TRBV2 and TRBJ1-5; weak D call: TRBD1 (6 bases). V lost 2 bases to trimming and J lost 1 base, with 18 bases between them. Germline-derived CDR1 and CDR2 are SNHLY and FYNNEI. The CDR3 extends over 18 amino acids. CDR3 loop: CASSEHRTVGRSNQPQHF. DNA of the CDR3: TGTGCCAGCAGTGAACATCGGACAGTAGGGCGAAGCAATCAGCCCCAGCATTTT.

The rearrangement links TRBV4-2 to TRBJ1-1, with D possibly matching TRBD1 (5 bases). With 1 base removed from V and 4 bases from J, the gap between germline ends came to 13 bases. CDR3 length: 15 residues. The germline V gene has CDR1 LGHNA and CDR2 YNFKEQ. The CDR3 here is CASSQAAGVSTEAFF. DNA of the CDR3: TGTGCCAGCAGCCAAGCCGCGGGGGTGTCCACTGAAGCTTTCTTT.

The CDR3 sequence is CAWTGSGNTIYF. CDR3 nucleotides: TGTGCCTGGACGGGCTCTGGAAACACCATATATTTT. The V gene is TRBV30, the J gene TRBJ1-3; no firm D call. The V gene lost 4 bases and the J gene lost 0 bases, with 4 bases spanning the gap. This CDR3 has 12 residues. Germline CDR1 is GTSNPN and CDR2 is SVGIG (reference sequence).

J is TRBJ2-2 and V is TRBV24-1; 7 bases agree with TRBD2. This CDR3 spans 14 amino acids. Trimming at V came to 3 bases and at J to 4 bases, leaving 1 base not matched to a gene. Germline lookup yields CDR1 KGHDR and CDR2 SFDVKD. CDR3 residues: CATSDGGGTGELFF. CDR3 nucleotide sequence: TGTGCCACCAGTGATGGGGGGGGCACCGGGGAGCTGTTTTTT.

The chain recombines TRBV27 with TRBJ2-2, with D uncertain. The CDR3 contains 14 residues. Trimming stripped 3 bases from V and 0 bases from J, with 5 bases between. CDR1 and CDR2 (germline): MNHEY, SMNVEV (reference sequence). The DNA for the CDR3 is TGTGCCAGCAGTTTCTCTACGAACACCGGGGAGCTGTTTTTT. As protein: CASSFSTNTGELFF.

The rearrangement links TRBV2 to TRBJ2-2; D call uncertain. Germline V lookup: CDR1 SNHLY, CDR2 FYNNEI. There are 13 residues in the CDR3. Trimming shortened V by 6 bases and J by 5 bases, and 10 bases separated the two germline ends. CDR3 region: CASRLLITGELFF. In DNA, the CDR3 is TGTGCCAGCAGGCTACTGATAACCGGGGAGCTGTTTTTT.

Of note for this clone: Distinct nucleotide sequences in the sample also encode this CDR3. The CDR3 loop is CASSVGLAGNTGELFF. As DNA, the CDR3 is TGCGCCAGCAGTGTGGGACTAGCGGGGAACACCGGGGAGCTGTTTTTT. This chain connects TRBV10-1 to TRBJ2-2, with 12 nucleotides matching TRBD2. With V trimmed by 4 bases and J by 1 base, 1 base remained unmatched. Per germline, CDR1 WNHNN and CDR2 SYGVQD (reference sequence). CDR3 length: 16 amino acids.

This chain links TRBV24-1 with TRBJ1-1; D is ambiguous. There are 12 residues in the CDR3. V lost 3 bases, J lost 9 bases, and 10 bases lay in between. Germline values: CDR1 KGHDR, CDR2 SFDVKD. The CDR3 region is CATSDRGRKAFF. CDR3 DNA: TGTGCCACCAGTGATCGAGGTAGGAAAGCTTTCTTT.

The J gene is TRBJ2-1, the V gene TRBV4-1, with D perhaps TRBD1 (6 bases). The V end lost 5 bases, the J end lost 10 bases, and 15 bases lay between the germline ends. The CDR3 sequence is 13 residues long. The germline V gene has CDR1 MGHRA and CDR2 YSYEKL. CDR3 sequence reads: CASSSQQGREQFF. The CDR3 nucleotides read TGCGCCAGCAGCTCCCAACAGGGAAGGGAGCAGTTCTTC.

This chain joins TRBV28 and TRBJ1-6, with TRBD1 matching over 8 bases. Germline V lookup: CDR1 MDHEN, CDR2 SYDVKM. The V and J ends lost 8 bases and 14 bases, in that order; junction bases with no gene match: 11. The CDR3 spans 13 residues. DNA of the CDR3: TGTGCCAGCTACACCAGGGGGCCCTCGACCCTCCACTTT. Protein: CASYTRGPSTLHF.

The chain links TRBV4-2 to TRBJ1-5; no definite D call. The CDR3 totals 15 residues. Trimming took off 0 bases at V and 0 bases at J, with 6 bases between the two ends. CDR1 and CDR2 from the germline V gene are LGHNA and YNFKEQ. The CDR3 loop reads CASSQDRNSNQPQHF. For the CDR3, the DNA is TGTGCCAGCAGCCAAGACAGGAATAGCAATCAGCCCCAGCATTTT.

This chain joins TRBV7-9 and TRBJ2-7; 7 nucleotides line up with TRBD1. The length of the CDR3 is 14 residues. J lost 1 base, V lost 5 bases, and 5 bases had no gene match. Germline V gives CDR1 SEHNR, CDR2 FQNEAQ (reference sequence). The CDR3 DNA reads TGTGCCAGCAGCAACCGGGACAGTTCCTACGAGCAGTACTTC. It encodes CASSNRDSSYEQYF.

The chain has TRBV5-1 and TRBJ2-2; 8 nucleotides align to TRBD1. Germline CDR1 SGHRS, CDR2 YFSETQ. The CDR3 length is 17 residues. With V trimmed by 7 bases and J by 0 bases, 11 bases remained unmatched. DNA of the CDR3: TGCGCCAGCGGAACCCGACAGGGGTCGGCGAACACCGGGGAGCTGTTTTTT. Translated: CASGTRQGSANTGELFF.

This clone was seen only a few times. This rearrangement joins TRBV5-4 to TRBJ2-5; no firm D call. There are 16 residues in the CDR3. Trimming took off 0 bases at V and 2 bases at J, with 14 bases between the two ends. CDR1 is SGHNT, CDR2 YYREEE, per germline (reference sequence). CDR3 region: CASSLAPSQKQETQYF. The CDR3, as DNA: TGTGCCAGCAGCTTGGCCCCGTCGCAGAAGCAAGAGACCCAGTACTTC.